This T cell receptor (beta chain) was recovered during a study of shared clonotypes between healthy human individuals (dated by TCRdb to about 2020). For context, the study as a whole: The cohort comprised a couple of women and three men aged 18 to 49 years. For each donor, CD4 naive and CD4 memory were each given three plates, CD8 naive was given two plates, and CD8 memory was given one plate. Blood TCR repertoires of several healthy adults were deeply sequenced to estimate repertoire size and the extent of clonotype sharing between individuals. To increase sequencing depth and limit assay-specific biases, TCR repertoire library preparation and sequencing were carried out by different laboratories using diverse techniques. Per donor, leukapheresis produced somewhere between about 0.94 and 9.5 billion PBMCs. Overall study results and their limits: Larger estimated clonotype richness was generally found for naive subsets than for memory subsets. About 5% of naive CD4, 3.5% of naive CD8, roughly 2.5% of memory CD4, and around 0.4% of memory CD8 clonotypes were shared across four donors. The genetic and exposure-history diversity represented was limited by the small number of donors. Compared with non-shared clonotypes, clonotypes shared by all four sorted-subset donors had higher generation probabilities. Based on pairwise subsampling, the degree of clonotype sharing among donors was expected to be affected by sequencing depth. Sampling was limited to blood, and TCR repertoires in tissue likely differ from TCR repertoires in blood. Incomplete sequencing was indicated by rarefaction of sorted-subset datasets, despite the large sequencing depth.

As regards this clone: This receptor's antigen is unknown. The input lacks base qualities; no much larger clone sits a single base away.

TCR CDR3 regions were amplified from genomic DNA by multiplex PCR using the deep immunoSEQ assay. Extracted genomic DNA from each cell subset was distributed evenly across all wells of several immunoSEQ 96-well plates, and each plate was treated as a replicate. For sorted subsets, each replicate PCR was loaded with about 0.2 ug genomic DNA, equivalent to 30,000 to 35,000 T cell genomes. The purified libraries were quantified using a Qubit 3.0 fluorometer, sized with a Bioanalyzer 2100, and then quantified again using the KAPA Library Quantification kit. Every immunoSEQ 96-well plate was sequenced on a dedicated single-read 150-cycle Illumina NextSeq 550 flow cell. The original methods were these. Because the immunoSEQ output included only junctional sequences and no quality scores, the filtering could not be the same as the filtering used for full-length reads. To assign V/J genes and CDR3, sequences were annotated using PyIR, a Python wrapper for IgBLAST v1.9, with IMGT germline references. Reads with weak V/J assignments (E-value above 1e-6), missing CDR3, stop codons, out-of-frame junctions, or ambiguous translated residues were removed. V3J clonotypes were defined as sequences sharing the same inferred V gene, J gene, and CDR3 amino acid sequence. To compute the percentage overlap between repertoires, the number of shared unique clonotypes was divided by the size of the smaller repertoire. RTK rarefaction, the Chao1 estimator, and Recon v2.1 estimates of unobserved clonotypes were used to assess repertoire richness. Generation probabilities were computed with OLGA for all TCRbeta clonotypes obtained by the gDNA method from several donors. Entries here come from immuneACCESS through TCRdb and include only in-frame sequences with V and J called. Some clones fail to appear in such tables; in the studies checked, an unresolved V gene covers under half of the shortfall, and the cause of the remainder is unknown. That table supplies the V and J calls and clone size; D and trimming were determined from the DNA. In this sample the table shows 800,000 or so clones, approximately 96% of which occur a single time. The ten largest account for approximately 0.2% of the sample.

For the CD8 naive samples, CD45RO-negative cells were positively selected for CCR7, yielding a CD45RA+CCR7+ population from which TemRA cells were excluded. Donors were healthy HIV-negative adults with no recently reported acute infections or vaccinations. Only Caucasian adults living in Nashville, Tennessee, USA were represented among the donors. Blood was collected by leukapheresis, and PBMCs were isolated by Ficoll-Histopaque density gradient centrifugation and then cryopreserved in liquid nitrogen vapor phase. Analytical flow cytometry was used to check the purity and quantity of each magnetically sorted T cell population. From each sorted fraction, genomic DNA was isolated and quantified by UV absorbance on a Nanodrop 2000c. The CDR3 spans 16 residues, from the cysteine through the phenylalanine. Of all the DNA, just the CDR3 is kept, 48 bases in frame from base 1. V is pruned by 1 base and J by 4 bases, leaving 5 bases of the junction without a gene match. CDR1 SGHVS and CDR2 FQNEAQ were looked up in the germline V gene.

The sequenced sample was naive CD8+ T cells sorted from blood. The meaning of the sample's cell subset or site label: CD45RA+CCR7+. The chain links TRBV7-8 with TRBJ2-5; 11 of the junction bases match TRBD2. The source of this sequence is a man in his thirties or forties in good health. The CDR3 corresponds to CASSLVGGLAGETQYF. The sequenced DNA is TGTGCCAGCAGCTTAGTTGGCGGACTAGCGGGAGAGACCCAGTACTTC.